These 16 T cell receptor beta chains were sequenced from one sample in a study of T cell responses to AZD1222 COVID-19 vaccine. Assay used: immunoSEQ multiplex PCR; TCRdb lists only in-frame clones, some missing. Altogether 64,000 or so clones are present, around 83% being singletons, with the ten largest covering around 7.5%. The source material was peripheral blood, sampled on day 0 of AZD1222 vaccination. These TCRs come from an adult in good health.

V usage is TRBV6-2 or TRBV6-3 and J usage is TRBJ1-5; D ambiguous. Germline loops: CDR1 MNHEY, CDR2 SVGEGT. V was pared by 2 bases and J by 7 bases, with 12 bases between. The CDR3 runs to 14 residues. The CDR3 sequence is CASSYGHLVQPQHF. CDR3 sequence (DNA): TGTGCCAGCAGTTACGGGCACCTCGTCCAGCCCCAGCATTTT.

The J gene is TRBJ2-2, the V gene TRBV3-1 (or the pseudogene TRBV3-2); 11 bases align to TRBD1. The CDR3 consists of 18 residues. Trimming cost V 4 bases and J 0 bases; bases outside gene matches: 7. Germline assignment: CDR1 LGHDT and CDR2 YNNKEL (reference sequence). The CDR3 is CASSLTLGQGANTGELFF. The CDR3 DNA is TGTGCCAGCAGCCTTACACTGGGACAGGGGGCGAACACCGGGGAGCTGTTTTTT.

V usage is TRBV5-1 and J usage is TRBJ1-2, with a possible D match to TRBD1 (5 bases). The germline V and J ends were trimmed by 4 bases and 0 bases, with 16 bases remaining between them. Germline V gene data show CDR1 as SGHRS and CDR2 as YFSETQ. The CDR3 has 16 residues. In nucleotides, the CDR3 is TGCGCCAGCAGCATCGGTGAGGGACGATCTAACTATGGCTACACCTTC. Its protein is CASSIGEGRSNYGYTF.

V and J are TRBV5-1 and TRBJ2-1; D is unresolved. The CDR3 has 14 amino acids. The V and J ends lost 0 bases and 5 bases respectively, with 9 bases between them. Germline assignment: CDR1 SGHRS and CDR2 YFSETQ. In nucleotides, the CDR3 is TGCGCCAGCAGCTTGGACCTCCTCGACAATGAGCAGTTCTTC. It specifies CASSLDLLDNEQFF.

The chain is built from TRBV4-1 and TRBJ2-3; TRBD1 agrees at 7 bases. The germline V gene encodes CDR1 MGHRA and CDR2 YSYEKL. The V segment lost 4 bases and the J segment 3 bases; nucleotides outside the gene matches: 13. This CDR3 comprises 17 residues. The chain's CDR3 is CASSRGRGQRGTDTQYF. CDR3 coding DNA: TGCGCCAGCAGCCGAGGTAGGGGACAGAGGGGAACAGATACGCAGTATTTT.

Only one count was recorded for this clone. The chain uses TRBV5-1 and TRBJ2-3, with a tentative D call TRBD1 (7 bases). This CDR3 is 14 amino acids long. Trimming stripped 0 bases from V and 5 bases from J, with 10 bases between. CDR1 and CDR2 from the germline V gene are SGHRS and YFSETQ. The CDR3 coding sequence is TGCGCCAGCAGCTTGGCAGGGGGAGGAGATACGCAGTATTTT. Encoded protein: CASSLAGGGDTQYF.

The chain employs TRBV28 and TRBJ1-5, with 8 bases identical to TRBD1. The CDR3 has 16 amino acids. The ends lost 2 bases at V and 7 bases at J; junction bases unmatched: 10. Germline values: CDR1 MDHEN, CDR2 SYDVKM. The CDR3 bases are TGTGCCAGCAGTTTACGCTACAAGACAGGGGTGCAGCCCCAGCATTTT. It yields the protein CASSLRYKTGVQPQHF. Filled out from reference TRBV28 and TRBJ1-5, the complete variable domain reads DVKVTQSSRYLVKRTGEKVFLECVQDMDHENMFWYRQDPGLGLRLIYFSYDVKMKEKGDIPEGYSVSREKKERFSLILESASTNQTSMYLCASSLRYKTGVQPQHFGDGTRLSIL.

The CDR3: CASSTRPSTGNYGYTF. As DNA, the CDR3 is TGTGCCAGTAGTACCCGCCCCTCGACAGGGAACTATGGCTACACCTTC. The chain joins TRBV19 to TRBJ1-2, with TRBD1 matching over 7 bases. The ends lost 4 bases at V and 2 bases at J; junction bases unmatched: 10. Per germline, CDR1 LNHDA and CDR2 SQIVND (reference sequence). This CDR3 has 16 amino acids.

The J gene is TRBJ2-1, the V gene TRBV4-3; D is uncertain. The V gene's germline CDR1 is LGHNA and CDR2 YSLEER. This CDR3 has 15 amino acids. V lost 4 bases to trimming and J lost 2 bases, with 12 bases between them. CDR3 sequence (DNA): TGCGCCAGCAGCCTCATACGGGCAGCCTACAATGAGCAGTTCTTC. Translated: CASSLIRAAYNEQFF.

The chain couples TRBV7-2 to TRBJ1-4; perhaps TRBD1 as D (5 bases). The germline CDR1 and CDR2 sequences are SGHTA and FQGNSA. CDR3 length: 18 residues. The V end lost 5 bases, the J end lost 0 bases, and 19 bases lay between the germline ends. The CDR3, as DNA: TGTGCCAGCAGCCTGGGGGTGGCTTTCCCCACAACTAATGAAAAACTGTTTTTT. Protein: CASSLGVAFPTTNEKLFF.

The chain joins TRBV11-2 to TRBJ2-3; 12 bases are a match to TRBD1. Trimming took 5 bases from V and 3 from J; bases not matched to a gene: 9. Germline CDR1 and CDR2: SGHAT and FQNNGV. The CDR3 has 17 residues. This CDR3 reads CASSPGTGGPKTDTQYF. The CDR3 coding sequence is TGTGCCAGCAGCCCCGGGACAGGGGGCCCCAAGACAGATACGCAGTATTTT.

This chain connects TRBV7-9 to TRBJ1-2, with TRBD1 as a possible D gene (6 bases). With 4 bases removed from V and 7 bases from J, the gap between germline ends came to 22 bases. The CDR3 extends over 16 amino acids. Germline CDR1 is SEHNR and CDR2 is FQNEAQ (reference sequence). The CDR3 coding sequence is TGTGCCAGCAGCTGGAACCCTACAGGGTTCCGAAGTGGCTACACCTTC. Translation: CASSWNPTGFRSGYTF.

The CDR3 protein is CASSQYRGVDEQYF. The CDR3 coding sequence is TGCGCCAGCAGCCAATACAGGGGGGTCGACGAGCAGTACTTC. The chain recombines TRBV4-1 with TRBJ2-7; 8 bases are a match to TRBD1. This CDR3 has 14 amino acids. The germline gives CDR1 MGHRA, CDR2 YSYEKL. Germline trimming cut 2 bases from V and 5 bases from J; bases unmatched to any gene: 5.

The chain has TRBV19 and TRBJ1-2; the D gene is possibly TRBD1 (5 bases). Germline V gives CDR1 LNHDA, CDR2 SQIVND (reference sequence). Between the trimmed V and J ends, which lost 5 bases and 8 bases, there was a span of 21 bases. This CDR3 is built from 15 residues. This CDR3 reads CASSLPQGAVGGYTF. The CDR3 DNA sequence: TGTGCCAGTAGTCTTCCTCAAGGGGCAGTGGGCGGCTACACCTTC.

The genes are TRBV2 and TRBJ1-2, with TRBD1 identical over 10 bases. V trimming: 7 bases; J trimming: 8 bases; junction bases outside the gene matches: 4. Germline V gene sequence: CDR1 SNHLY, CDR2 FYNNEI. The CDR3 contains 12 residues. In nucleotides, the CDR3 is TGTGCCAGCACTGGGACAGGGGAAGGCTACACCTTC. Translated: CASTGTGEGYTF.

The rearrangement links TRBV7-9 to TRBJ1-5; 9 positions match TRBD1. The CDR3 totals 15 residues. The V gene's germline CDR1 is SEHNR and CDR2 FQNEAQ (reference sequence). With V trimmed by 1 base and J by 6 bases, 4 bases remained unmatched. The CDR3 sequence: CASSLGTGGGQPQHF. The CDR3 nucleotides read TGTGCCAGCAGCTTAGGCACAGGGGGCGGTCAGCCCCAGCATTTT.